This paragraph covers one T cell receptor (beta chain) sequence. The data derive from a study of blood T cell repertoires in COVID-19. Overall study context: The study drew acute and convalescent COVID-19 samples from the United States, Italy and Spain. T cells, B-cell-depleted T cells, or PBMCs supplied cDNA or gDNA.

Original processing methods: Estimation of nucleated cell counts was performed using reference gene primer amplification. Produced via immunoSEQ multiplex PCR; TCRdb's table is partial and in-frame only. V and J calls and clone size are copied from that table; D and trimming were computed from the DNA. The table includes approximately 190,000 clones, roughly four fifths detected once. The ends lost 10 bases at V and 3 bases at J; junction bases unmatched: 7. The CDR3 totals 14 residues. Germline V gene sequence: CDR1 SGHTS, CDR2 YDEGEE. The sequenced sample consisted of peripheral blood. The chain is built from TRBV5-8 and TRBJ2-5, with 12 nucleotides matching TRBD2. This TCR was sampled from a human donor with acute or convalescent COVID-19. The donor label of this sample is uncertain. CDR3 region: CAGSPSGREETQYF. CDR3 coding DNA: TGTGCCGGGAGTCCTAGCGGGAGGGAAGAGACCCAGTACTTC.